This T cell receptor beta chain was retrieved from a study of blood T cell repertoires in COVID-19. The method was immunoSEQ multiplex PCR; TCRdb's version includes in-frame clones alone and lacks a portion of them. The sample yields roughly 150,000 clones, roughly 90% seen once. The TCR sequence derives from a woman aged 40 to 50 who had been exposed to COVID-19. Sequencing was carried out using PBMCs or T cells enriched from blood (not recorded which).

The CDR3 sequence is CASSPLEQGEKLFF. The CDR3 nucleotides read TGTGCCAGCAGCCCTCTTGAGCAGGGTGAAAAACTGTTTTTT. The rearrangement uses TRBV11-2 and TRBJ1-4, with a weak D call TRBD1 (5 bases). V was shortened by 5 bases and J by 7 bases, with 14 bases between the two germline ends. The length of the CDR3 is 14 residues. Looked up from germline, CDR1 is SGHAT and CDR2 is FQNNGV. The full variable domain, rest sourced from reference TRBV11-2 and TRBJ1-4, is EAGVAQSPRYKIIEKRQSVAFWCNPISGHATLYWYQQILGQGPKLLIQFQNNGVVDDSQLPKDRFSAERLKGVDSTLKIQPAKLEDSAVYLCASSPLEQGEKLFFGSGTQLSVL.